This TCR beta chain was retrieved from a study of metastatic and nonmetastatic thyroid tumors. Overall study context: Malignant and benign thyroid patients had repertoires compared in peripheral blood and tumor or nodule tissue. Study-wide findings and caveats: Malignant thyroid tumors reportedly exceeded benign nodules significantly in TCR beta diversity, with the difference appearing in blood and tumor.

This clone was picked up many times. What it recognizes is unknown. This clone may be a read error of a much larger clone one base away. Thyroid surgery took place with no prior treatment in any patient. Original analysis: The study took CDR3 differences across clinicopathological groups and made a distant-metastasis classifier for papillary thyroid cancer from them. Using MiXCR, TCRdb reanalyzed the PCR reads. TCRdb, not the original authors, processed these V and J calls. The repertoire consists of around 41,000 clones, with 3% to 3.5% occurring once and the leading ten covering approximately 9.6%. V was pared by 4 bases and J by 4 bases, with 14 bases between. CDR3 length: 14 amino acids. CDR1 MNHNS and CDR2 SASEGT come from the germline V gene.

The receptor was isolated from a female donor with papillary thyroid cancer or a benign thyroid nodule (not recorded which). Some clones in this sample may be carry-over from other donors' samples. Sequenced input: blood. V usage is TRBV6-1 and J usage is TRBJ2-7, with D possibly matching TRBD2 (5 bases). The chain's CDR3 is CASSASNEGYEQYF. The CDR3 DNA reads TGTGCCAGCAGTGCATCCAATGAGGGTTACGAGCAGTACTTC.